The 21 T cell receptor beta chains below all came from one sample that was sequenced in a study of CD8 T cells in Susac syndrome. An input of about 0.45 to 1 ug of RNA was subjected to reverse transcription using random hexamers. A single record per CDR3 protein comes from TCRdb applying MiXCR to the immunoSEQ multiplex PCR reads. The sample has about 150,000 distinct CDR3 sequences; approximately 96% are singletons. The specimen was CD8+ T cells from PBMCs. These TCRs come from a human donor with multiple sclerosis.

The V call is TRBV15, the J call TRBJ2-3, with D perhaps matching TRBD2 (6 bases). This CDR3 comprises 16 residues. The V gene lost 1 base and the J gene lost 10 bases, with 21 bases spanning the gap. CDR1 and CDR2 from the germline V gene are LNHNV and YYDKDF (reference sequence). The DNA of the CDR3 is TGTGCCACCAGCAGAGGATGGGTACTGCGGGGTCTCCCGCAGTATTTT. This translates into CATSRGWVLRGLPQYF.

This chain links TRBV30 with TRBJ1-1; 9 positions agree with TRBD1. CDR3 length: 11 residues. Germline V gene lookup returns CDR1 GTSNPN and CDR2 SVGIG (reference sequence). The junction had 4 bases not matched to a gene; V was cut back by 3 bases and J by 11 bases. This CDR3 reads CAWSAGTGAFF. CDR3 nucleotide sequence: TGTGCCTGGAGCGCCGGGACAGGGGCTTTCTTT.

V and J are TRBV6-5 and TRBJ2-7; D is perhaps TRBD2 (5 bases). The CDR3 contains 13 residues. CDR1 and CDR2 (germline): MNHEY, SVGAGI. V was shortened by 0 bases and J by 6 bases, with 9 bases between the two germline ends. The CDR3 reads CASSYSEGAEQYF. For the CDR3, the DNA is TGTGCCAGCAGTTACTCTGAGGGAGCCGAGCAGTACTTC.

The J gene is TRBJ2-5, the V gene TRBV10-3; TRBD2 matches 7 bases. Germline assignment: CDR1 ENHRY and CDR2 SYGVKD. This CDR3 has 14 residues. The ends lost 5 bases at V and 3 bases at J; junction bases unmatched: 6. The CDR3 bases are TGTGCCATCAGTTTTACTAGCGCCGAAGAGACCCAGTACTTC. Translation gives CAISFTSAEETQYF.

The chain uses TRBV11-2 and TRBJ2-5; D remains ambiguous. The germline CDR1 and CDR2 sequences are SGHAT and FQNNGV. The V end was cut by 5 bases, the J end by 5 bases, with 15 bases between. The CDR3 extends over 14 amino acids. CDR3 amino acids: CASSPKNKPETQYF. The CDR3 DNA is TGTGCCAGCAGCCCGAAGAATAAACCGGAGACCCAGTACTTC.

J is TRBJ2-7 and V is TRBV4-1; TRBD2 might be the D (7 bases). Per germline, CDR1 MGHRA and CDR2 YSYEKL. V was clipped by 3 bases and J by 3 bases, with 18 bases between them. The CDR3 contains 16 residues. The DNA for the CDR3 is TGCGCCAGCAGCCATCTCTCCCGGGGGGCCTACTACGAGCAGTACTTC. This codes for CASSHLSRGAYYEQYF.

This sequence joins TRBV20-1 and TRBJ2-3; D gene uncertain. The CDR3 is made up of 11 amino acids. The V gene's germline CDR1 is DFQATT and CDR2 SNEGSKA (reference sequence). V lost 3 bases to trimming and J lost 4 bases, with 5 bases between them. CDR3 bases: TGCAGTGCTAGGTATTCAGATACGCAGTATTTT. Its protein product is CSARYSDTQYF.

The rearrangement uses TRBV23-1 and TRBJ2-7, with D tentatively TRBD1 (5 bases). TRBV23-1 is flagged as an ORF with uncertain function. The CDR3 is made up of 16 amino acids. The V gene lost 3 bases and the J gene lost 5 bases, with 20 bases spanning the gap. The CDR3 DNA sequence: TGCGCCAGCAGTCAGCCTGCTGGACATCCGTCCAACGAGCAGTACTTC. It translates to CASSQPAGHPSNEQYF.

J is TRBJ2-3 and V is TRBV12-3 or TRBV12-4; D tentatively reads TRBD1 or TRBD2 (5 bases each). The V gene lost 4 bases and the J gene lost 3 bases, with 14 bases spanning the gap. This CDR3 spans 15 amino acids. CDR3 in DNA: TGTGCCAGCAGTTGGTGGACAAGGGAGACAGATACGCAGTATTTT. It translates to CASSWWTRETDTQYF.

The genes are TRBV7-9 and TRBJ2-1, with a weak D call TRBD2 (7 bases). V lost 5 bases, J lost 10 bases, and 27 bases lay in between. Germline loops: CDR1 SEHNR, CDR2 FQNEAQ (reference sequence). This CDR3 has 17 amino acids. CDR3 in DNA: TGTGCCAGCAGCCTACCGTCCCCTCTCGCGGGGGCACAAGAGCAGTTCTTC. Its translation: CASSLPSPLAGAQEQFF.

V and J are TRBV20-1 and TRBJ1-1; D might be TRBD1 (5 bases). The length of the CDR3 is 11 residues. Between the trimmed V and J ends, which lost 7 bases and 3 bases, there was a span of 9 bases. Germline CDR1 reads DFQATT; CDR2 reads SNEGSKA (reference sequence). CDR3 protein: CSVNRYTEAFF. DNA of the CDR3: TGCAGTGTAAACAGGTACACTGAAGCTTTCTTT.

The J gene is TRBJ1-2, the V gene TRBV29-1, with D maybe TRBD1 (6 bases). Germline V lookup: CDR1 SQVTM, CDR2 ANQGSEA. The CDR3 is made up of 11 amino acids. With 3 bases removed from V and 8 bases from J, the gap between germline ends came to 10 bases. The CDR3 spells CSVEDREGYTF. The CDR3 region has the DNA TGCAGCGTTGAGGACAGAGAAGGCTACACCTTC.

This chain uses TRBV27 with TRBJ1-1; D is ambiguous. The germline gives CDR1 MNHEY, CDR2 SMNVEV (reference sequence). There are 14 residues in the CDR3. Trimming removed 0 bases at V and 5 bases at J, with 10 bases between. CDR3 DNA: TGTGCCAGCAGTTTATCCCCAATGGGGACTGAAGCTTTCTTT. It translates to CASSLSPMGTEAFF.

The chain is built from TRBV30 and TRBJ2-1; D unclear. CDR1 and CDR2 from the germline V gene are GTSNPN and SVGIG (reference sequence). V was shortened by 2 bases and J by 2 bases, with 13 bases between the two germline ends. The CDR3 extends over 15 amino acids. In DNA, the CDR3 is TGTGCCTGGAGTTGGTTTAGCTTGCCCTACAATGAGCAGTTCTTC. Translated, it gives CAWSWFSLPYNEQFF.

The chain recombines TRBV7-9 with TRBJ1-1; weak D call: TRBD1 (5 bases). Trimming took 1 base from V and 2 from J, leaving 23 bases between them. The CDR3 spans 19 residues. Germline CDR1 reads SEHNR; CDR2 reads FQNEAQ (reference sequence). CDR3 in amino acids: CASSLGSGVGAGLNTEAFF. The CDR3 DNA reads as TGTGCCAGCAGCTTAGGATCCGGCGTAGGGGCGGGCCTTAACACTGAAGCTTTCTTT.

This chain uses TRBV9 with TRBJ1-2, with D perhaps matching TRBD1 (6 bases). This CDR3 is 14 amino acids long. The V and J ends lost 3 bases and 0 bases respectively, with 9 bases between them. CDR1 is SGDLS and CDR2 is YYNGEE in the germline V gene. CDR3 sequence reads: CASSAGAANYGYTF. The CDR3 DNA follows: TGTGCCAGCAGCGCAGGGGCGGCTAACTATGGCTACACCTTC.

The rearrangement uses TRBV12-3 or TRBV12-4 and TRBJ2-1, with D perhaps assigned TRBD1 or TRBD2 (6 bases each). The CDR3 spans 16 residues. V was trimmed by 6 bases and J by 2 bases, leaving 17 bases between them. The CDR3 loop reads CASSPGAGAAYNEQFF. CDR3 nucleotides: TGTGCCAGCAGCCCGGGGGCAGGGGCTGCCTACAATGAGCAGTTCTTC.

This rearrangement joins TRBV30 to TRBJ2-7; D uncertain. The CDR3 length is 11 residues. CDR1 and CDR2 from the germline V gene are GTSNPN and SVGIG (reference sequence). V shed 1 base and J shed 4 bases, with 5 bases lying between them. CDR3 sequence: CAWSDTYEQYF. For the CDR3, the DNA is TGTGCCTGGAGTGACACTTACGAGCAGTACTTC.

The rearrangement uses TRBV20-1 and TRBJ2-1; 8 positions match TRBD2. From germline, CDR1 is DFQATT and CDR2 SNEGSKA (reference sequence). V lost 3 bases and J lost 8; bases outside the gene matches: 6. The CDR3 runs to 13 residues. This CDR3 reads CSARAGGAHEQFF. The CDR3 nucleotides read TGCAGTGCTAGGGCCGGGGGGGCCCATGAGCAGTTCTTC.

The rearrangement uses TRBV11-2 and TRBJ2-5; the D gene is possibly TRBD2 (5 bases). CDR3 length: 13 residues. Germline CDR1 is SGHAT and CDR2 is FQNNGV. Trimming took 8 bases from V and 4 from J, leaving 14 bases between them. CDR3 bases: TGTGCCAGCCGCGGGCACCCCCGAGAGACCCAGTACTTC. It codes for CASRGHPRETQYF.

The genes are TRBV6-2 or TRBV6-3 and TRBJ1-2, with 9 positions matching TRBD1. This CDR3 has 15 residues. V trimming: 6 bases; J trimming: 4 bases; junction bases outside the gene matches: 9. The germline V gene encodes CDR1 MNHEY and CDR2 SVGEGT. The CDR3 sequence: CASSPIGTGIYGYTF. The DNA for the CDR3 is TGTGCCAGCAGCCCCATCGGGACAGGGATCTATGGCTACACCTTC.